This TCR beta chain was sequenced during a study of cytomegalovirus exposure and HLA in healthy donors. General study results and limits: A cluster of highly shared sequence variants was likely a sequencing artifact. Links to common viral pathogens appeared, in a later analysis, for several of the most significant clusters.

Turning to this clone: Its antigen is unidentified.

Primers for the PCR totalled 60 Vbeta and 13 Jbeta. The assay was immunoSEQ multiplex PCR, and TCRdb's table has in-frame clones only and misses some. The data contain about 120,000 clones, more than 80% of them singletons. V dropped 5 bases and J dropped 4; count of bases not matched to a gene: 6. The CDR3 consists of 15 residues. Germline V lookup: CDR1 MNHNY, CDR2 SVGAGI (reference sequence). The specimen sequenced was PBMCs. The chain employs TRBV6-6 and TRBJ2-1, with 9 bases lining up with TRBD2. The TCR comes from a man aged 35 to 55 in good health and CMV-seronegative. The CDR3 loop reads CASSGTSGGYNEQFF. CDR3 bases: TGTGCCAGCAGTGGTACCAGCGGGGGGTACAATGAGCAGTTCTTC.